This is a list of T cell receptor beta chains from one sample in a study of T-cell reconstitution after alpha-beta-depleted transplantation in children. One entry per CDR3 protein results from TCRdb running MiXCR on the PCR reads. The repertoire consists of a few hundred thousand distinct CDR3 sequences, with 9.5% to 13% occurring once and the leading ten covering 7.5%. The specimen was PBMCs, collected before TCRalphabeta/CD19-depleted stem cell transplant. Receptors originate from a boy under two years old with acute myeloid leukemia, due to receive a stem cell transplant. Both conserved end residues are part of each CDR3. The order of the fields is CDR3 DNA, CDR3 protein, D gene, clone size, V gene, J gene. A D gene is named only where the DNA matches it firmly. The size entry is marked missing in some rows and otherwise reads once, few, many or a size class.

cdr3_nt: TGCGCCAGCAGCCACTTGACTAGCGGGCTGCCCTACAATGAGCAGTTCTTC
cdr3_aa: CASSHLTSGLPYNEQFF
d_call: TRBD2
clone_size: .
v_call: TRBV4-1
j_call: TRBJ2-1

cdr3_nt: TGTGCCAGCAGTTTTGGAGGGGGCTTCACTGAAGCTTTCTTT
cdr3_aa: CASSFGGGFTEAFF
d_call: TRBD1
clone_size: few
v_call: TRBV12-3/TRBV12-4
j_call: TRBJ1-1

cdr3_nt: TGTGCCAGCTCACCAACAACAGGGTTGGGGCAGTACTTC
cdr3_aa: CASSPTTGLGQYF
d_call: .
clone_size: many
v_call: TRBV18
j_call: TRBJ2-7

cdr3_nt: TGTGCCAGCTCACTCCAGGGTTCTAATGAAAAACTGTTTTTT
cdr3_aa: CASSLQGSNEKLFF
d_call: .
clone_size: many
v_call: TRBV18
j_call: TRBJ1-4

cdr3_nt: TGTGCCAGCAGTTCCCGACCTTTGGGACAGGGGAGAAGGTACGAGCAGTACTTC
cdr3_aa: CASSSRPLGQGRRYEQYF
d_call: TRBD1
clone_size: many
v_call: TRBV28
j_call: TRBJ2-7

cdr3_nt: TGTGCCAGCAGCGACGGAAGACAGGGAGGGGTCGAGACCCAGTACTTC
cdr3_aa: CASSDGRQGGVETQYF
d_call: .
clone_size: few
v_call: TRBV7-3
j_call: TRBJ2-5

cdr3_nt: TGTGCCAGCAGTTTGGCCGGGACACTCTGGTACAATGAGCAGTTCTTC
cdr3_aa: CASSLAGTLWYNEQFF
d_call: .
clone_size: few
v_call: TRBV12-3/TRBV12-4
j_call: TRBJ2-1

cdr3_nt: TGTGCCAGCAGCGTGGCGGGAGCGGGGGAGCAGTACTTC
cdr3_aa: CASSVAGAGEQYF
d_call: TRBD2
clone_size: many
v_call: TRBV9
j_call: TRBJ2-7

cdr3_nt: TGTGCCAGTAGTATGGCAGGGAAAGAGACCCAGTACTTC
cdr3_aa: CASSMAGKETQYF
d_call: .
clone_size: many
v_call: TRBV19
j_call: TRBJ2-5

cdr3_nt: TGCAGTGCTAGAGGTCTAGCGGGAGATTATCAGTTCTTC
cdr3_aa: CSARGLAGDYQFF
d_call: TRBD2
clone_size: .
v_call: TRBV20-1
j_call: TRBJ2-1

cdr3_nt: TGCAGTGCTAGGGAAACAGGGGACTATGTTCAGCCCCAGCATTTT
cdr3_aa: CSARETGDYVQPQHF
d_call: TRBD1
clone_size: many
v_call: TRBV20-1
j_call: TRBJ1-5

cdr3_nt: TGTGCCAGCAGCCTCAGTGCTCGGGGGCCCCAGTACTTC
cdr3_aa: CASSLSARGPQYF
d_call: .
clone_size: once
v_call: TRBV28
j_call: TRBJ2-5

cdr3_nt: TGCGCCAGCAGCCAAGAGCGCTGGAGCGGGGTTCTCAATGAGCAGTTCTTC
cdr3_aa: CASSQERWSGVLNEQFF
d_call: TRBD2
clone_size: few
v_call: TRBV4-1
j_call: TRBJ2-1

cdr3_nt: TGCGCCAGCAGCACTAGCGGGACCTCAGATACGCAGTATTTT
cdr3_aa: CASSTSGTSDTQYF
d_call: TRBD2
clone_size: few
v_call: TRBV5-1
j_call: TRBJ2-3

cdr3_nt: TGTGCCAGCAGCCAAGGGGGGCCCCAGCATTTT
cdr3_aa: CASSQGGPQHF
d_call: .
clone_size: .
v_call: TRBV7-9
j_call: TRBJ1-5

cdr3_nt: TGTGCCAGCAGTTTATTACTTAACACTGAAGCTTTCTTT
cdr3_aa: CASSLLLNTEAFF
d_call: .
clone_size: .
v_call: TRBV28
j_call: TRBJ1-1

cdr3_nt: TGTGCCAGCAGCTTAGGCCCTCTAGCCAAAAACATTCAGTACTTC
cdr3_aa: CASSLGPLAKNIQYF
d_call: .
clone_size: many
v_call: TRBV7-8
j_call: TRBJ2-4

cdr3_nt: TGTGCCAGCAGCTTACGGACTCGAGGGGCAAGCTACGAGCAGTACTTC
cdr3_aa: CASSLRTRGASYEQYF
d_call: .
clone_size: many
v_call: TRBV7-2
j_call: TRBJ2-7

cdr3_nt: TGTGCCAGTAGTATCCCAGGGTATATTAATGAGCAGTTCTTC
cdr3_aa: CASSIPGYINEQFF
d_call: .
clone_size: few
v_call: TRBV19
j_call: TRBJ2-1

cdr3_nt: TGCAGCGCTGGGACAGGGGTTTACACCGGGGAGCTGTTTTTT
cdr3_aa: CSAGTGVYTGELFF
d_call: TRBD1
clone_size: many
v_call: TRBV29-1
j_call: TRBJ2-2

cdr3_nt: TGTGCCAGCAGCGCCGGGACTAGCGGGTACCAAGAGACCCAGTACTTC
cdr3_aa: CASSAGTSGYQETQYF
d_call: TRBD2
clone_size: many
v_call: TRBV9
j_call: TRBJ2-5

cdr3_nt: TGTGCCAGCAGTTACGCCACACTAGGCGGCACCGGGGAGCTGTTTTTT
cdr3_aa: CASSYATLGGTGELFF
d_call: .
clone_size: many
v_call: TRBV6-5
j_call: TRBJ2-2

cdr3_nt: TGTGCCAGCAGGCGGCAGGTCGATGGCTACACCTTC
cdr3_aa: CASRRQVDGYTF
d_call: .
clone_size: .
v_call: TRBV12-3/TRBV12-4
j_call: TRBJ1-2

cdr3_nt: TGTGCCAGCAGCCAAATCGGGACTTCGAGGGATACGCAGTATTTT
cdr3_aa: CASSQIGTSRDTQYF
d_call: .
clone_size: many
v_call: TRBV14
j_call: TRBJ2-3

cdr3_nt: TGTGCCAGCAGTGCCTCTAGCGGGGGGGCGTACAATGAGCAGTTCTTC
cdr3_aa: CASSASSGGAYNEQFF
d_call: TRBD2
clone_size: many
v_call: TRBV12-3/TRBV12-4
j_call: TRBJ2-1

cdr3_nt: TGTGCCAGCAGCTCCCGGGACCTCAATCAGCCCCAGCATTTT
cdr3_aa: CASSSRDLNQPQHF
d_call: .
clone_size: .
v_call: TRBV7-2
j_call: TRBJ1-5

cdr3_nt: TGTGCCAGCTCACCTCGGACAGGGGCAAGGGAGGAGACCCAGTACTTC
cdr3_aa: CASSPRTGAREETQYF
d_call: TRBD1
clone_size: many
v_call: TRBV18
j_call: TRBJ2-5

cdr3_nt: TGTGCCAGCAGCTTAGGGGGCGGAATTACCTACGAGCAGTACTTC
cdr3_aa: CASSLGGGITYEQYF
d_call: .
clone_size: few
v_call: TRBV11-2
j_call: TRBJ2-7

cdr3_nt: TGTGCCAGCAGTGAAGACAGGGGCTATGGCTACACCTTC
cdr3_aa: CASSEDRGYGYTF
d_call: TRBD1
clone_size: many
v_call: TRBV6-1
j_call: TRBJ1-2

cdr3_nt: TGTGCCAGCAGCGTAGGGATGAACACTGAAGCTTTCTTT
cdr3_aa: CASSVGMNTEAFF
d_call: .
clone_size: many
v_call: TRBV9
j_call: TRBJ1-1

cdr3_nt: TGTGCCAGCAGCCAGTACCCGGGACAGGGGACCTACGAGCAGTACTTC
cdr3_aa: CASSQYPGQGTYEQYF
d_call: TRBD1
clone_size: .
v_call: TRBV14
j_call: TRBJ2-7

cdr3_nt: TGTGCCAGCAGTGTTACGGGACTAGCGGCCTACGAGCAGTACTTC
cdr3_aa: CASSVTGLAAYEQYF
d_call: TRBD2
clone_size: many
v_call: TRBV28
j_call: TRBJ2-7

cdr3_nt: TGTGCCAGTAGTATTAGGACAGGGGATTCACCCCTCCACTTT
cdr3_aa: CASSIRTGDSPLHF
d_call: TRBD1
clone_size: many
v_call: TRBV19
j_call: TRBJ1-6

cdr3_nt: TGTGCCACCCAAGACAGGACCAGCTCCTACGAGCAGTACTTC
cdr3_aa: CATQDRTSSYEQYF
d_call: .
clone_size: many
v_call: TRBV24-1
j_call: TRBJ2-7

cdr3_nt: TGTGCCAGCAGCTTAAAACTAGCGGGAGTATGGGATGAGCAGTTCTTC
cdr3_aa: CASSLKLAGVWDEQFF
d_call: TRBD2
clone_size: many
v_call: TRBV7-3
j_call: TRBJ2-1

cdr3_nt: TGCAGTGCTAGCCGTAGTAGGAGTTCACCCCTCCACTTT
cdr3_aa: CSASRSRSSPLHF
d_call: .
clone_size: many
v_call: TRBV20-1
j_call: TRBJ1-6

cdr3_nt: TGTGCCAGCAGGGGGACAGGGAACTATGGCTACACCTTC
cdr3_aa: CASRGTGNYGYTF
d_call: TRBD1
clone_size: many
v_call: TRBV12-3/TRBV12-4
j_call: TRBJ1-2

cdr3_nt: TGCGCCAGCAGCTTGAGGAGCGGCCAAGAGACCCAGTACTTC
cdr3_aa: CASSLRSGQETQYF
d_call: .
clone_size: many
v_call: TRBV5-1
j_call: TRBJ2-5

cdr3_nt: TGTGCCACCCGACGGCTTGGCGTACAAGAGACCCAGTACTTC
cdr3_aa: CATRRLGVQETQYF
d_call: .
clone_size: many
v_call: TRBV15
j_call: TRBJ2-5

cdr3_nt: TGCAGTGCTGGGTGGGCAGGGAGAACCTACAATGAGCAGTTCTTC
cdr3_aa: CSAGWAGRTYNEQFF
d_call: .
clone_size: many
v_call: TRBV20-1
j_call: TRBJ2-1

cdr3_nt: TGCAGTGCTAGAGAGGTAGCTGAGCAGTTCTTC
cdr3_aa: CSAREVAEQFF
d_call: .
clone_size: many
v_call: TRBV20-1
j_call: TRBJ2-1